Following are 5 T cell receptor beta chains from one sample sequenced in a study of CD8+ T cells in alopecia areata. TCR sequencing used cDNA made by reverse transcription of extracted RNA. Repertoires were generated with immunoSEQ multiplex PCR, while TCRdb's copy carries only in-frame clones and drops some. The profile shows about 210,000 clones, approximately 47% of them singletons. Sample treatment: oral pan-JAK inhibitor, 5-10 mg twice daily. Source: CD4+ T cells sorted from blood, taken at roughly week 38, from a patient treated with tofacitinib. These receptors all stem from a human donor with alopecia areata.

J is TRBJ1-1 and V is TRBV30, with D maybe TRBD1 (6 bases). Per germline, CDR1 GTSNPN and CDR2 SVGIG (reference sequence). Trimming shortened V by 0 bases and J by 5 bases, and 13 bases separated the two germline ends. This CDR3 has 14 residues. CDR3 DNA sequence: TGTGCCTGGAGTGTGACTGGGGGCGAGACTGAAGCTTTCTTT. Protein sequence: CAWSVTGGETEAFF. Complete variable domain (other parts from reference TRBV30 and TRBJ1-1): SQTIHQWPATLVQPVGSPLSLECTVEGTSNPNLYWYRQAAGRGLQLLFYSVGIGQISSEVPQNLSASRPQDRQFILSSKKLLLSDSGFYLCAWSVTGGETEAFFGQGTRLTVV.

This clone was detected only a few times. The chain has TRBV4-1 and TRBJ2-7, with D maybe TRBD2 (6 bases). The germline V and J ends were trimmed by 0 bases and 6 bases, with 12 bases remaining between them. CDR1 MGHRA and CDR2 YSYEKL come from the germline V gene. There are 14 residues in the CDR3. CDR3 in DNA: TGCGCCAGCAGCCAAGAGGCATCGGGACTCGAGCAGTACTTC. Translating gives CASSQEASGLEQYF.

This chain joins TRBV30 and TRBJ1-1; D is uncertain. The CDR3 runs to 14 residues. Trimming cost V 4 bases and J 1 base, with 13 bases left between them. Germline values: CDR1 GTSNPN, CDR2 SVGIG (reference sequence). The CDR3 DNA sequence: TGTGCCTGGAAAAGGGTGGACCCGAACACTGAAGCTTTCTTT. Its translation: CAWKRVDPNTEAFF.

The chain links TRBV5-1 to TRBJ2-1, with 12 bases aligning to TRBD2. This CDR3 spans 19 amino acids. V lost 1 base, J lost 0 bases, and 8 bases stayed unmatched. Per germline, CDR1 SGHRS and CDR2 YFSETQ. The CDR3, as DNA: TGCGCCAGCAGCTTGCTAACTAGCGGGAGGCACAGCTCCTACAATGAGCAGTTCTTC. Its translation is CASSLLTSGRHSSYNEQFF.

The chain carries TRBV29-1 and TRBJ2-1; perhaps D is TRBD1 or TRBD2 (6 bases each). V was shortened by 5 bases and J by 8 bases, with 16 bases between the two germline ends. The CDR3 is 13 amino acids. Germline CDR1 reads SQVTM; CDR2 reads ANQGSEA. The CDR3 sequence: CSVLGGKGDEQFF. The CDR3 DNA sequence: TGCAGCGTTCTAGGGGGGAAGGGGGATGAGCAGTTCTTC.